The 7 T cell receptor beta chains reported below all come from one sample, sequenced in a study of T-cell memory formation after mild COVID-19. MiXCR, applied by TCRdb to the 5' RACE reads, yields one record per CDR3 protein. The sample has roughly 130,000 distinct CDR3 sequences; more than 15% are singletons. Specimen: PBMCs or a T cell subset sorted from them (not recorded which). These receptors were obtained from a man younger than 35 who had mild COVID-19 (a few samples of this study predate the infection). Cell type and time point are not known.

The chain joins TRBV10-1 to TRBJ2-3; perhaps D is TRBD1 or TRBD2 (5 bases each). V was cut by 7 bases and J by 4 bases, with 15 bases left in between. CDR3 size: 14 residues. Germline V gene data show CDR1 as WNHNN and CDR2 as SYGVQD (reference sequence). CDR3 nucleotides: TGCGCCAGCAACTCAGGGTACGGGGCAGATACGCAGTATTTT. Translated: CASNSGYGADTQYF.

This clonotype showed up many times. The chain combines TRBV5-6 with TRBJ2-7; 9 nucleotides match TRBD2. After removal of 2 bases from V and 4 bases from J, the junction contained 7 bases not matched to a gene. The CDR3 consists of 15 residues. Per the germline V gene, CDR1 is SGHDT and CDR2 is YYEEEE. The CDR3 spells CASSLGLAMSYEQYV. In DNA, the CDR3 is TGTGCCAGCAGCTTAGGACTAGCGATGTCATACGAGCAGTACGTC.

This clonotype was detected a few times. The chain couples TRBV7-3 to TRBJ2-2; D possibly uses TRBD1 or TRBD2 (5 bases each). The ends were cut back, 5 bases at V and 4 bases at J, with 8 bases in the middle. The CDR3 consists of 13 residues. Looked up from germline, CDR1 is SGHTA and CDR2 is FQGTGA. The CDR3 spells CASSQGATGELFF. The CDR3 coding sequence is TGTGCCAGCAGCCAGGGAGCCACCGGGGAGCTGTTTTTT.

The V and J genes are TRBV4-3 and TRBJ2-7; D remains ambiguous. This CDR3 is built from 16 residues. Germline lookup yields CDR1 LGHNA and CDR2 YSLEER. The germline V and J ends were trimmed by 0 bases and 1 base, with 13 bases remaining between them. This chain's CDR3 is CASSQDHMRLSYEQYF. As DNA, the CDR3 is TGCGCCAGCAGCCAAGATCATATGCGGCTATCCTACGAGCAGTACTTC.

The chain links TRBV18 to TRBJ1-3, with D uncertain. The CDR3 runs 15 residues. CDR1 and CDR2 (germline): KGHSH, LQKENI. Trimming cost V 3 bases and J 0 bases, with 9 bases left between them. In DNA, the CDR3 is TGTGCCAGCTCACCTCGAGGGATCTCTGGAAACACCATATATTTT. Translated: CASSPRGISGNTIYF.

This chain joins TRBV3-2 and TRBJ2-7; no check of the table's D call, TRBD2, against the DNA was made. TRBV3-2 is termed a pseudogene. CDR3 size: 17 residues. CDR3 in amino acids: CASSQARGAGVSYEQYV. For the CDR3, the DNA is TGTGCCAGCAGCCAAGCTAGGGGAGCGGGGGTCTCCTACGAGCAGTACGTC.

The J gene is TRBJ2-7, the V gene TRBV7-2; D ambiguous. V was pared by 1 base and J by 6 bases, with 16 bases between. Germline CDR1 and CDR2: SGHTA and FQGNSA. This CDR3 spans 15 amino acids. The CDR3 DNA is TGTGCCAGCAGCTTAGGAGCATTGGCAGGAGTCGAGCAGTACTTC. Protein product: CASSLGALAGVEQYF.